This TCR beta chain was captured by sequencing in a study of blood T cells in healthy people across ages. About this clonotype itself: This sequence may be a read error, since a much larger clone differs from it by one base.

Through a sample-barcoded 5' primer and a J-beta primer mix, a second PCR was run for about 6 to 12 cycles. TCRdb reprocessed the 5' RACE reads via MiXCR and lists one record per CDR3 protein. Altogether approximately 900,000 distinct CDR3 sequences are present, 25% to 30% being singletons, with the ten largest covering roughly 10%. The CDR3 loop spans 14 amino acids. The V gene end was trimmed by 4 bases and the J gene end by 3 bases; junction bases not matched to a gene: 3. From germline, CDR1 is SGHRS and CDR2 YFSETQ. This sample was also put to use in a study of T cells of mothers and their children.

The chain combines TRBV5-1 with TRBJ2-7; 11 nucleotides align to TRBD1. The sample comprised blood. The sequence came from a woman aged 40-49 years in good health. The CDR3 nucleotides are TGCGCCAGCAGCCGGACAGGGGGCATCTACGAGCAGTACTTC. This gives the protein CASSRTGGIYEQYF.